The TCR beta chain under discussion was sequenced for a study of blood T cell repertoires in COVID-19. As for the study in general: Two negative PCRs, clearance, or symptom resolution were required of recovered Cohort 3 donors.

In the original workflow: Quantification of nucleated cells was approximated via reference gene primer amplification. Only in-frame clones appear in the TCRdb table, and some are missing; sequencing was by immunoSEQ multiplex PCR. V, J and clone size are taken as reported in that table, and D and trimming were inferred from the DNA itself. The repertoire holds hundreds of thousands of clones, with approximately 87% as singletons. Cohorts were assigned according to the clinical history that participants reported. There are 17 residues in the CDR3. Germline lookup yields CDR1 LGHNA and CDR2 YNFKEQ. V shed 1 base, J shed 5 bases, and the junction held 10 bases outside the gene matches.

The chain employs TRBV4-2 and TRBJ2-2; TRBD2 agrees at 7 bases. The specimen was PBMCs or T cells enriched from blood (not recorded which). The sequence was collected from a woman in her forties or fifties in a cohort exposed to, infected with or recovered from COVID-19 (not recorded which). CDR3 in DNA: TGTGCCAGCAGCCAAGGATATGGGACTATGAGAACCGGGGAGCTGTTTTTT. Its translation is CASSQGYGTMRTGELFF.